This TCR beta chain was sequenced in a study of shared T cell receptors in the human thymus. Here immunoSEQ multiplex PCR was the method, and the copy in TCRdb shows in-frame clones only, minus some. The data show about 660,000 clones, roughly 86% seen once. Germline CDR1 is MDHEN and CDR2 is SYDVKM. This CDR3 has 15 amino acids. The V and J ends lost 6 bases and 5 bases, in that order; junction bases with no gene match: 13. This same sample was also taken into another study, of human thymus T cells. That study adds: Thymus pieces cut out during corrective heart surgery were the tissue that was used.

This receptor was obtained from a boy younger than two with a congenital heart defect. The chain uses TRBV28 and TRBJ2-7; 7 nucleotides agree with TRBD1. The sample comprised thymocytes. CDR3 nucleotide sequence: TGTGCCAGCAGGCGCCCTGACAGGGTAGGTAACGAGCAGTACTTC. It translates to CASRRPDRVGNEQYF.